A single sample is the source of the 2 T cell receptor beta chains below, sequenced in a study of blood T cell repertoires in COVID-19. Here immunoSEQ multiplex PCR was the method, and the copy in TCRdb shows in-frame clones only, minus some. Here the sample spans tens of thousands of clones, around 86% being singletons. The specimen was peripheral blood. These receptors were collected from a human donor in a cohort sampled during active COVID-19.

The count of this clone is one. The chain has TRBV5-1 and TRBJ1-2, with 9 bases matching TRBD1. The V gene's germline CDR1 is SGHRS and CDR2 YFSETQ. The CDR3 spans 16 residues. V lost 0 bases, J lost 2 bases, and 5 bases stayed unmatched. The CDR3 nucleotides are TGCGCCAGCAGCTTGGCAGGGACAGGGCTAAACTATGGCTACACCTTC. Translated, it gives CASSLAGTGLNYGYTF.

The chain uses TRBV7-2 and TRBJ2-1, with a weak D call TRBD2 (5 bases). CDR1 is SGHTA and CDR2 is FQGNSA in the germline V gene. V was cut by 5 bases and J by 5 bases, with 16 bases left in between. This CDR3 has 15 amino acids. The CDR3 region has the DNA TGTGCCAGCAGCAGAGAGGCTAGCCGAAACAATGAGCAGTTCTTC. Protein: CASSREASRNNEQFF.